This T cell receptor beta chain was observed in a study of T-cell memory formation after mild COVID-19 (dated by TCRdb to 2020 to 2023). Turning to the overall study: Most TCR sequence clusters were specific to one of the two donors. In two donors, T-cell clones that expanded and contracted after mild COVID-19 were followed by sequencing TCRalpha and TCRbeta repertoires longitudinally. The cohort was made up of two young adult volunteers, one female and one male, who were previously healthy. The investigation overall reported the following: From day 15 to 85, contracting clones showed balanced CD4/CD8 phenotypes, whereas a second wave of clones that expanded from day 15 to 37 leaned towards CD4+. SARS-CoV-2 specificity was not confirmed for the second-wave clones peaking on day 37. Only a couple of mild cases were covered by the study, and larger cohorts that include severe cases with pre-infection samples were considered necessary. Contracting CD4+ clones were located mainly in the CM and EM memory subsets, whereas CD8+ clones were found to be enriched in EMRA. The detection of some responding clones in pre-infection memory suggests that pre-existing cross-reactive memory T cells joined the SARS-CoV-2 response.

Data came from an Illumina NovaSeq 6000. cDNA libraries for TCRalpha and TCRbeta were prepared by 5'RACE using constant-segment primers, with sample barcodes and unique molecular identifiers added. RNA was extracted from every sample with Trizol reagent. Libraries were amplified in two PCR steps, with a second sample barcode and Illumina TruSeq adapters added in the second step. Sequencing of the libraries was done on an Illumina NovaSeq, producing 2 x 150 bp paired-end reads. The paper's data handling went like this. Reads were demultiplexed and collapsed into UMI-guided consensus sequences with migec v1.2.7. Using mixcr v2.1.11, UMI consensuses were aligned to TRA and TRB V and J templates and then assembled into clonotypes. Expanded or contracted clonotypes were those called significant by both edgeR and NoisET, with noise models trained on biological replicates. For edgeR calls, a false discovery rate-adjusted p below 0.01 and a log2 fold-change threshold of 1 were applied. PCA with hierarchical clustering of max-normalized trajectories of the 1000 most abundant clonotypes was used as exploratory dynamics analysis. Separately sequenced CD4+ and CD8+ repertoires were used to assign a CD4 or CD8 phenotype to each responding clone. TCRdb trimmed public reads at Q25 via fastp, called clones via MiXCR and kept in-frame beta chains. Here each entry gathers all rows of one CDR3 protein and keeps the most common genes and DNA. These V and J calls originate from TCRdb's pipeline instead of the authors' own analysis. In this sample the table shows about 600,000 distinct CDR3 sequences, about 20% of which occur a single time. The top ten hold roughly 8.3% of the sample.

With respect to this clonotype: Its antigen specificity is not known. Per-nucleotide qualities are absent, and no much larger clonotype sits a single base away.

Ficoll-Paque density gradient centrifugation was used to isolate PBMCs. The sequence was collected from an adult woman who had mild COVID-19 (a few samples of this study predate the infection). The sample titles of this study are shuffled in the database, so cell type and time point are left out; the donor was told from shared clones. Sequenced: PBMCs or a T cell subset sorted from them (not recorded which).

The CDR3 here reads CASSPEGLGEQYF. The nucleotide sequence reads TGTGCCAGCTCACCGGAGGGGTTGGGGGAGCAGTACTTC. The chain is made from TRBV18 and TRBJ2-7; 6 matching bases give a weak D call of TRBD2. The CDR3 holds 13 amino acids from the cysteine to the phenylalanine. Only CDR3 DNA remains: 39 bases, in frame from the first base. Between the V and J ends, shortened by 3 bases and 7 bases respectively, the junction contains 13 bases. The germline V gene specifies KGHSH as CDR1 and LQKENI as CDR2.